Included here is one T cell receptor beta chain sequence, with context. The germline V gene has CDR1 MNHEY and CDR2 SMNVEV (reference sequence). The ends were cut back, 5 bases at V and 1 base at J, with 11 bases in the middle. CDR3 size: 14 residues. Here immunoSEQ multiplex PCR was the method, and the copy in TCRdb shows in-frame clones only, minus some. The sample includes about 240,000 clones, around four fifths seen only once; the top ten take about an eighth. The source of the sample is a study of blood T cell repertoires in COVID-19. The sample was peripheral blood. This chain links TRBV27 with TRBJ1-1; a weak D match, TRBD1 (5 bases). The origin of this receptor is a woman aged 55-70 years with active or convalescent COVID-19. The CDR3: CASSRGLSNTEAFF. The CDR3 DNA reads as TGTGCCAGCAGTAGGGGCCTCTCGAACACTGAAGCTTTCTTT.